Listed below are T cell receptor beta chains from one sample, sequenced in a study of blood T cell repertoires in COVID-19. The protocol was immunoSEQ multiplex PCR, while the TCRdb copy is restricted to in-frame clones and leaves out a portion. The sample has 120,000 or so clones; roughly four fifths are singletons. Sequenced: peripheral blood. These TCRs come from a woman in her fifties or sixties with acute or convalescent COVID-19. CDR3s include the opening cysteine and the closing phenylalanine or tryptophan. The order of the fields is V gene, clone size, J gene, D gene, CDR3 DNA, CDR3 protein. The D gene is left open where the match is weak. Some rows mark clone size as missing; the rest say once, few, many or name a class of expanded clone.

TRBV28	.	TRBJ2-7	.	TGTGCCAGCAGTTTACGCTACGAGCAGTACTTC	CASSLRYEQYF
TRBV6-5	.	TRBJ1-1	.	TGTGCCAGTTCGTTCAGGAACACTGAAGCTTTCTTT	CASSFRNTEAFF
TRBV13	.	TRBJ2-3	TRBD2	TGTGCCAGCAGCAGGACTAGCGGGGGTACAGATACGCAGTATTTT	CASSRTSGGTDTQYF
TRBV6-2/TRBV6-3	.	TRBJ1-1	TRBD1	TGTGCCAGCAGTAGATCAAACAGGGGCTATGAAGCTTTCTTT	CASSRSNRGYEAFF
TRBV30	.	TRBJ2-7	TRBD2	TGTGCCTGGAGCCGTGGACTAGCGGGGGCCGCCTACGAGCAGTACTTC	CAWSRGLAGAAYEQYF
TRBV7-9	.	TRBJ1-4	.	TGTGCCAGCAGCTTAGCGGTGGGGGCTGAAAAACTGTTTTTT	CASSLAVGAEKLFF
TRBV7-2	.	TRBJ1-6	TRBD1	TGTGCCAGCAGCTTGCGGTTTCGACAGGGAAATTCACCCCTCCACTTT	CASSLRFRQGNSPLHF
TRBV7-2	.	TRBJ2-7	TRBD2	TGTGCCAGCAGCTCAAGTACAGCGGGGGGTTACGAGCAGTACTTC	CASSSSTAGGYEQYF
TRBV11-2	.	TRBJ1-1	.	TGTGCCAGCAGCTTAGTATCCTCCAACACTGAAGCTTTCTTT	CASSLVSSNTEAFF
TRBV3-1/TRBV3-2	.	TRBJ1-4	.	TGTGCCAGCAGCCAAGACCGGGGGACGTCAACTAATGAAAAACTGTTTTTT	CASSQDRGTSTNEKLFF
TRBV7-8	.	TRBJ1-2	.	TGTGCCAGCAGCTTGACAGCCACTATTGCCTATGGCTACACCTTC	CASSLTATIAYGYTF
TRBV2	once	TRBJ2-5	.	TGTGCCAGCAGTTCTGATGGGGGCTCGGGAGAGACCCAGTACTTC	CASSSDGGSGETQYF
TRBV7-2	.	TRBJ2-2	.	TGTGCCAGCAGCTTATCGCCTAGGAACACCGGGGAGCTGTTTTTT	CASSLSPRNTGELFF
TRBV18	once	TRBJ1-2	TRBD1	TGTGCCAGCTCACCCAGGGGGCGAGGTGGCTACACCTTC	CASSPRGRGGYTF
TRBV7-2	.	TRBJ1-4	.	TGTGCCAGCAGCTTAGGTGAGGAGGCGGGGAAGGGAGAAAAACTGTTTTTT	CASSLGEEAGKGEKLFF
TRBV10-2	.	TRBJ1-1	.	TGCGCCAGCTCCCAGGGGAGAGAAGCTTTCTTT	CASSQGREAFF
TRBV4-1	.	TRBJ1-1	.	TGCGCCAGCAGCTCAGTCCGCCAGGGCGCCAAGGAAGCTTTCTTT	CASSSVRQGAKEAFF
TRBV6-6	.	TRBJ1-4	TRBD1	TGTGCCAGCAGTTACGGACAGGACATTGAAAAACTGTTTTTT	CASSYGQDIEKLFF
TRBV5-6	.	TRBJ1-3	TRBD1	TGTGCCAGCAGCTTTGGGACAGAAAACACCATATATTTT	CASSFGTENTIYF
TRBV29-1	.	TRBJ2-7	TRBD1	TGCAGCGTTGAGGAGACAGGGACCTACGAGCAGTACTTC	CSVEETGTYEQYF
TRBV18	.	TRBJ1-1	.	TGTGCCAGCTCACCACGGACAATGAACACTGAAGCTTTCTTT	CASSPRTMNTEAFF
TRBV10-3	.	TRBJ1-1	.	TGTGCCATTACACAGGCTCAGGGAACTGAAGCTTTCTTT	CAITQAQGTEAFF
TRBV29-1	once	TRBJ1-4	.	TGCAGCGTTGACAGTTCCTCAAGGGGTGAAAAACTGTTTTTT	CSVDSSSRGEKLFF
TRBV5-3	.	TRBJ1-5	TRBD1	TGTGCCACGACAGGGGACCAGCCCCAGCATTTT	CATTGDQPQHF
TRBV2	.	TRBJ1-6	TRBD1	TGTGCCAGCAGTGATCGGACAGGGAATTCACCCCTCCACTTT	CASSDRTGNSPLHF
TRBV7-2	.	TRBJ2-6	.	TGTGCCAGCAGCTTACAACACTCTGGGGCCAACGTCCTGACTTTC	CASSLQHSGANVLTF
TRBV7-2	once	TRBJ2-1	.	TGTGCCAGCAGCTTAGCACTAGCCTACAATGAGCAGTTCTTC	CASSLALAYNEQFF
TRBV5-4	.	TRBJ2-2	.	TGTGCCAGCAGCTTGGACAGTCACGCGAACACCGGGGAGCTGTTTTTT	CASSLDSHANTGELFF
TRBV9	.	TRBJ1-6	TRBD1	TGTGCCAGCAGCGTCGGGACAGAACGAAATTCACCCCTCCACTTT	CASSVGTERNSPLHF
TRBV12-3/TRBV12-4	.	TRBJ1-2	TRBD1	TGTGCCAGCAGCCGGACAGGAAACTATGGCTACACCTTC	CASSRTGNYGYTF
TRBV12-3/TRBV12-4	.	TRBJ1-2	.	TGTGCCAGCAGCCCCGGACACCTCTATGGCTACACCTTC	CASSPGHLYGYTF
TRBV3-1/TRBV3-2	.	TRBJ1-2	.	TGTGCCAGCAGCCAAGAAAGGAGCTATGGCTACACCTTC	CASSQERSYGYTF
TRBV11-3	few	TRBJ2-7	TRBD1	TGTGCCAGCAGCATAGACGGGACAGGGCGGAGTGAGCAGTACTTC	CASSIDGTGRSEQYF
TRBV27	.	TRBJ2-7	.	TGTGCCAGCAGTCTACGGGGGATCTCCTACGAGCAGTACTTC	CASSLRGISYEQYF
TRBV18	.	TRBJ2-1	TRBD2	TGTGCCAGCTCACTCCCCGGGGGGGTCGATTACAATGAGCAGTTCTTC	CASSLPGGVDYNEQFF
TRBV24-1	few	TRBJ1-5	.	TGTGCCACCAGCGAAACAGGTCTCGATCAGCCCCAGCATTTT	CATSETGLDQPQHF
TRBV30	.	TRBJ1-1	.	TGTGCCTGGACGCTTTATCTAGGGGCTCGGAACACTGAAGCTTTCTTT	CAWTLYLGARNTEAFF
TRBV11-2	.	TRBJ2-1	.	TGTGCCAGCAGCTTAGAATCCGGGTTGGAGCAGTTCTTC	CASSLESGLEQFF
TRBV13	few	TRBJ1-4	TRBD1	TGTGCCAGCAGCTTAGCAGGGGGTGGTGAAAAACTGTTTTTT	CASSLAGGGEKLFF
TRBV30	.	TRBJ2-1	.	TGTGCCTGGAGCCTTCTAATGCACAATGAGCAGTTCTTC	CAWSLLMHNEQFF
TRBV5-6	once	TRBJ1-1	.	TGTGCCAGCAGCTTTGGAGGGGACACTGAAGCTTTCTTT	CASSFGGDTEAFF
TRBV11-3	once	TRBJ2-5	TRBD2	TGTGCCAGCAGAGCTTCGCTAGCGGGGGGCCCGGGGACCCAGTACTTC	CASRASLAGGPGTQYF
TRBV7-2	.	TRBJ2-3	TRBD2	TGTGCCAGCAGCTTAGATTTGACTAGCGGGGGTTCCGATACGCAGTATTTT	CASSLDLTSGGSDTQYF
TRBV18	.	TRBJ1-2	.	TGTGCCAGCTCACCACCGACAGGAGACTATGGCTACACCTTC	CASSPPTGDYGYTF
TRBV7-6	.	TRBJ2-5	TRBD1	TGTGCCAGCAGCCTCGGACAGGGAGGTGAAGAGACCCAGTACTTC	CASSLGQGGEETQYF
TRBV10-3	.	TRBJ1-1	TRBD1	TGTGCCATCAGACAGGGGAGTAGAAACACTGAAGCTTTCTTT	CAIRQGSRNTEAFF
TRBV28	.	TRBJ2-3	.	TGTGCCAGCAGTTCGCCTGCGCAGGGCTACTCCACAGATACGCAGTATTTT	CASSSPAQGYSTDTQYF
TRBV7-2	.	TRBJ1-3	TRBD1	TGTGCCAGCAGATATACAGGGGGCATGTCTGGAAACACCATATATTTT	CASRYTGGMSGNTIYF
TRBV28	.	TRBJ1-3	.	TGTGCCAGCAGTTTGGGCAGGGTTGGAAACACCATATATTTT	CASSLGRVGNTIYF
TRBV3-1/TRBV3-2	.	TRBJ1-5	.	TGTGCCAGCAGCCAAGGTACCAGGGCTGAGCCCCAGCATTTT	CASSQGTRAEPQHF
TRBV3-1/TRBV3-2	.	TRBJ1-5	.	TGTGCCAGCAGCCAAGAGGGGACAACTGGGCCCCAGCATTTT	CASSQEGTTGPQHF
TRBV5-1	.	TRBJ2-1	.	TGCGCCAGCAGCGGGGGGACTTTCATACAGAGCTCCTACAATGAGCAGTTCTTC	CASSGGTFIQSSYNEQFF
TRBV5-1	.	TRBJ2-7	.	TGCGCCAGCAGCCCCGGGGGTTGGGGGGACGAGCAGTACTTC	CASSPGGWGDEQYF
TRBV5-1	.	TRBJ1-5	.	TGCGCCAGCAGCTACGGGGGGGAAAGCAATCAGCCCCAGCATTTT	CASSYGGESNQPQHF
TRBV4-1	.	TRBJ1-4	.	TGCGCCAGCAGCCAAGATCCCCGGGTTAATGAAAAACTGTTTTTT	CASSQDPRVNEKLFF
TRBV30	.	TRBJ2-5	TRBD1	TGTGCCTGGAGTCTGAAAGGGGGCGAGACCCAGTACTTC	CAWSLKGGETQYF
TRBV5-1	.	TRBJ1-2	.	TGCGCCAGCAGCTTGGCCGTCAGCTATGGCTACACCTTC	CASSLAVSYGYTF
TRBV5-5	few	TRBJ2-3	TRBD1	TGTGCCAGCAGCCTTTTGACAGGGATAAGCACAGATACGCAGTATTTT	CASSLLTGISTDTQYF
TRBV5-5	.	TRBJ1-4	.	TGTGCCAGCAGCCCGACAGCTAGGAGAACTAATGAAAAACTGTTTTTT	CASSPTARRTNEKLFF